A selection of T cell receptor beta chains follows, all from one sample in a study of blood T cell repertoires in COVID-19. Repertoires were generated with immunoSEQ multiplex PCR, while TCRdb's copy carries only in-frame clones and drops some. The sample holds roughly 150,000 clones, under 80% seen once. The sequencing sample was made of peripheral blood. The receptors were gathered from a man aged 55 to 70 with acute or convalescent COVID-19. The CDR3 runs from the conserved cysteine through the conserved F or W. D genes are given only for firm matches. The size of a clone is reported for some rows only, either as once, few or many, or as a class for expanded clones.

CDR3 DNA	CDR3 protein	J gene	V gene	D gene	clone size
TGTGCCAGCTCAGGGCAGCCCTCAGTTAATGAAAAACTGTTTTTT	CASSGQPSVNEKLFF	TRBJ1-4	TRBV4-2	NA	NA
TGTGCCTGGAGTGTAGCGCAGGGCTACACCTTC	CAWSVAQGYTF	TRBJ1-2	TRBV30	NA	NA
TGTGCCAGCATGACAGTTTCTAGCACAGATACGCAGTATTTT	CASMTVSSTDTQYF	TRBJ2-3	TRBV27	NA	NA
TGCAGCGTTGATGTGTCCAATGCCTACGAGCAGTACTTC	CSVDVSNAYEQYF	TRBJ2-7	TRBV29-1	NA	NA
TGTGCCAGCAGCTTAGTGTCAGGGGGCCTGCACGAGCAGTACTTC	CASSLVSGGLHEQYF	TRBJ2-7	TRBV7-2	TRBD1	NA
TGTGCCAGCAGCAAAGCCTTTGGACTAGCGGGGTTAGATTCCTCCTACAATGAGCAGTTCTTC	CASSKAFGLAGLDSSYNEQFF	TRBJ2-1	TRBV21-1	NA	NA
TGCAGCGTTGTTGTAGCCTCCTACGAGCAGTACTTC	CSVVVASYEQYF	TRBJ2-7	TRBV29-1	NA	NA
TGTGCCAGCAGCTTCGGGGGGTTAGCACCCCTCCACTTT	CASSFGGLAPLHF	TRBJ1-6	TRBV7-8	NA	few
TGCGCCAGCAGCCAAGAGGGACAGGGGGGAAGCAATGAGCAGTTCTTC	CASSQEGQGGSNEQFF	TRBJ2-1	TRBV4-1	TRBD1	NA
TGTGCCAGTAGTATTGGAGGGGAGACCCAGTACTTC	CASSIGGETQYF	TRBJ2-5	TRBV19	NA	NA
TGTGCCATCGGCCGGGGGGCGGGGGAGCTGTTTTTT	CAIGRGAGELFF	TRBJ2-2	TRBV10-3	NA	NA
TGTGCCATCAGTGACCGGGGGGCCTACGAGCAGTACTTC	CAISDRGAYEQYF	TRBJ2-7	TRBV10-3	TRBD2	NA
TGTGCCAGCAGCCAAGAATACGGCGAGCAGTACTTC	CASSQEYGEQYF	TRBJ2-7	TRBV3-1/TRBV3-2	NA	NA
TGTGCCAGCAGTTCCGGGAGGACTGAAGCTTTCTTT	CASSSGRTEAFF	TRBJ1-1	TRBV6-5	NA	NA
TGTGCCTGGAGTGACTCTACGACAGGGGAGAACACTGAAGCTTTCTTT	CAWSDSTTGENTEAFF	TRBJ1-1	TRBV30	TRBD1	NA
TGTGCCAGTAGTAATGGGTGGGGTCGACAGGGGGCCGGGGAGCTGTTTTTT	CASSNGWGRQGAGELFF	TRBJ2-2	TRBV19	TRBD1	NA
TGTGCCAGCAGCGCCGGACAGGGGCTCTCTGGGGCCAACGTCCTGACTTTC	CASSAGQGLSGANVLTF	TRBJ2-6	TRBV7-8	TRBD1	NA
TGTGCCAGCAGCCAGAACCCTTCTGGAAACACCATATATTTT	CASSQNPSGNTIYF	TRBJ1-3	TRBV11-2	NA	NA